These 19 T cell receptor beta chains came from one sample sequenced in a study of blood T cell repertoires in COVID-19. The data were produced by immunoSEQ multiplex PCR, yet TCRdb's version contains in-frame clones alone and is incomplete. The sample lists under 65,000 clones; 65% to 90% were seen once. The sequenced sample consisted of peripheral blood. Receptors originate from a woman aged 55-70 years with acute or convalescent COVID-19.

The chain recombines TRBV5-4 with TRBJ1-1; weak D call: TRBD1 (6 bases). Between the trimmed V and J ends, which lost 4 bases and 0 bases, there was a span of 16 bases. CDR3 length: 16 amino acids. Germline V gene sequence: CDR1 SGHNT, CDR2 YYREEE (reference sequence). The CDR3 loop reads CASSPPGTPMNTEAFF. In DNA, the CDR3 is TGTGCCAGCAGCCCACCCGGGACACCGATGAACACTGAAGCTTTCTTT.

In DNA form, the CDR3 reads TGTGCCAGCAGCGCCGCCCGCGGCTCCTACAATGAGCAGTTCTTC. Translation: CASSAARGSYNEQFF. V and J are TRBV7-2 and TRBJ2-1; D unclear. Germline loops: CDR1 SGHTA, CDR2 FQGNSA. Between the trimmed V and J ends, which lost 5 bases and 0 bases, there was a span of 11 bases. The CDR3 runs to 15 residues.

The chain joins TRBV6-4 to TRBJ2-1, with 12 nucleotides matching TRBD1. V was clipped by 2 bases and J by 6 bases; unmatched bases: 11. The V gene's germline CDR1 is MRHNA and CDR2 SNTAGT. This CDR3 has 18 residues. The DNA for the CDR3 is TGTGCCAGCAGTGACCGCATTACCGGGACAGGGGGCCTCAATGAGCAGTTCTTC. Protein product: CASSDRITGTGGLNEQFF.

The chain is built from TRBV6-5 and TRBJ2-1; unclear D gene. The germline V gene encodes CDR1 MNHEY and CDR2 SVGAGI. The ends were cut back, 5 bases at V and 10 bases at J, with 12 bases in the middle. The CDR3 totals 12 residues. CDR3 region: CASSTVMREQFF. The DNA for the CDR3 is TGTGCCAGCAGTACCGTCATGAGGGAGCAGTTCTTC.

This clone has only one observation. The J gene is TRBJ2-3, the V gene TRBV5-5; 11 nucleotides align to TRBD2. V was pared by 2 bases and J by 13 bases, with 3 bases of the junction left unmatched. The CDR3 runs 12 residues. Germline assignment: CDR1 SGHKS and CDR2 YYEKEE (reference sequence). The CDR3 DNA is TGTGCCAGCAGCTTTCCGGGACTAGCGGAGTATTTT. This translates into CASSFPGLAEYF.

The count of this clone is one. V is TRBV29-1 and J is TRBJ2-7; D is uncertain. The length of the CDR3 is 14 residues. Germline V gene lookup returns CDR1 SQVTM and CDR2 ANQGSEA. The V end lost 8 bases, the J end lost 0 bases, and 17 bases lay between the germline ends. The CDR3 loop is CSLCKTRSSYEQYF. The CDR3 bases are TGCAGCCTATGCAAGACGCGGAGCTCCTACGAGCAGTACTTC.

This chain links TRBV7-3 with TRBJ2-1; 8 bases are shared with TRBD2. CDR3 length: 15 residues. CDR1 is SGHTA and CDR2 is FQGTGA in the germline V gene. V dropped 4 bases and J dropped 4; count of bases not matched to a gene: 6. Here the CDR3 DNA reads TGTGCCAGCAGCTCCCTCGGCGGGGGGTACAATGAGCAGTTCTTC. It yields the protein CASSSLGGGYNEQFF.

V usage is TRBV10-3 and J usage is TRBJ1-2; possibly TRBD1 for D (5 bases). The germline V gene has CDR1 ENHRY and CDR2 SYGVKD. The V end lost 0 bases, the J end lost 7 bases, and 18 bases lay between the germline ends. The CDR3 runs 16 residues. The CDR3 sequence is CAISESVYRQAGGYTF. DNA of the CDR3: TGTGCCATCAGTGAGTCCGTTTACAGGCAAGCGGGTGGCTACACCTTC.

This chain connects TRBV2 to TRBJ1-3; TRBD1 agrees at 7 bases. This CDR3 contains 16 residues. The germline V gene has CDR1 SNHLY and CDR2 FYNNEI. The J segment lost 4 bases and the V segment lost 6 bases, leaving 12 bases of the junction unmatched. The chain's CDR3 is CASSATGEVTGNTIYF. In nucleotides, the CDR3 is TGTGCCAGCAGCGCAACAGGGGAAGTTACAGGAAACACCATATATTTT.

Only one count was recorded for this clone. The rearrangement uses TRBV6-6 and TRBJ1-2, with TRBD1 as a possible D gene (6 bases). The germline V gene encodes CDR1 MNHNY and CDR2 SVGAGI (reference sequence). Trimming removed 7 bases from V and 3 bases from J, with 12 bases in between. This CDR3 has 13 residues. CDR3 in amino acids: CASNLQGYYGYTF. DNA of the CDR3: TGTGCCAGCAACCTACAGGGCTACTATGGCTACACCTTC.

The CDR3 DNA follows: TGTGCCAGCAGCCCTCGGGACAGAGGAATTTTACTTGGCTACACCTTC. Protein product: CASSPRDRGILLGYTF. The gene calls are TRBV7-3 and TRBJ1-2, with 7 bases matching TRBD1. CDR1 SGHTA and CDR2 FQGTGA come from the germline V gene. The CDR3 runs to 16 residues. Trimming removed 5 bases from V and 7 bases from J; junction bases left unmatched: 16.

The chain joins TRBV27 to TRBJ2-7, with TRBD1 as a possible D gene (5 bases). CDR1 and CDR2 (germline): MNHEY, SMNVEV (reference sequence). The V end was cut by 4 bases, the J end by 2 bases, with 12 bases between. CDR3 size: 14 residues. The CDR3 DNA follows: TGTGCCAGCAGTTCCCCGAGACAGACCTACGAGCAGTACTTC. Its protein is CASSSPRQTYEQYF.

The V and J genes are TRBV5-1 and TRBJ1-5; D unclear. The germline CDR1 and CDR2 sequences are SGHRS and YFSETQ. Trimming stripped 4 bases from V and 0 bases from J, with 17 bases between. CDR3 length: 17 residues. In DNA form, the CDR3 reads TGCGCCAGCAGCCCCGGACCGGGAAGAAATAGCAATCAGCCCCAGCATTTT. This encodes CASSPGPGRNSNQPQHF.

The chain has TRBV5-1 and TRBJ1-1; 7 nucleotides match TRBD1. The CDR3 extends over 15 amino acids. J was trimmed by 0 bases and V by 6 bases; bases with no gene match: 8. Per the germline V gene, CDR1 is SGHRS and CDR2 is YFSETQ. The DNA for the CDR3 is TGCGCCAGCACCGAGACAGGGCCAATGAACACTGAAGCTTTCTTT. Protein product: CASTETGPMNTEAFF.

This clone was recorded once. The chain has TRBV3-1 (or the pseudogene TRBV3-2) and TRBJ2-7; the D gene is possibly TRBD1 (6 bases). This CDR3 spans 14 amino acids. Germline CDR1 reads LGHDT; CDR2 reads YNNKEL (reference sequence). Trimming cost V 4 bases and J 0 bases, with 10 bases left between them. The CDR3 spells CASSRGQTSYEQYF. The CDR3 bases are TGTGCCAGCAGCCGGGGGCAGACCTCCTACGAGCAGTACTTC.

The V gene is TRBV9, the J gene TRBJ2-1; D might be TRBD2 (7 bases). Trimming removed 5 bases from V and 9 bases from J, with 12 bases in between. Germline lookup yields CDR1 SGDLS and CDR2 YYNGEE. This CDR3 has 12 amino acids. CDR3 region: CASSLGGGEQFF. DNA of the CDR3: TGTGCCAGCAGTTTAGGGGGGGGTGAGCAGTTCTTC.

This clone was seen only a few times. V is TRBV7-8 and J is TRBJ2-7; 8 nucleotides agree with TRBD2. The CDR3 is 14 residues long. The V gene end was trimmed by 2 bases and the J gene end by 6 bases; junction bases not matched to a gene: 6. Per germline, CDR1 SGHVS and CDR2 FQNEAQ. DNA of the CDR3: TGTGCCAGCAGCTTACAGGCCAGCGGGGGCGAGCAGTACTTC. Amino acid sequence: CASSLQASGGEQYF.

On this clone itself: Other DNA variants within this sample encode the same CDR3. This sequence joins TRBV2 and TRBJ1-2; 8 positions agree with TRBD1. There are 16 residues in the CDR3. Germline assignment: CDR1 SNHLY and CDR2 FYNNEI. The junction had 7 bases not matched to a gene; V was cut back by 4 bases and J by 0 bases. CDR3 bases: TGTGCCAGCAGTGCCGGGACAGGAGAATCTAACTATGGCTACACCTTC. Its translation is CASSAGTGESNYGYTF.

This clone has a single count. V and J are TRBV2 and TRBJ1-2; possibly TRBD1 for D (6 bases). The CDR3 covers 13 residues. V was pared by 7 bases and J by 11 bases, with 20 bases between. From germline, CDR1 is SNHLY and CDR2 FYNNEI. DNA for the CDR3: TGTGCCAGCACTCCCCTGCGGGGGGCGGAGTACACCTTC. Translated, it gives CASTPLRGAEYTF.